This T cell receptor (beta chain) came from a study of shared clonotypes between healthy human individuals. General study results and limits: Non-shared clonotypes had lower generation probabilities than clonotypes shared by all four sorted-subset donors.

Clones were read by immunoSEQ multiplex PCR, and TCRdb kept only the in-frame ones, dropping some. The sample records about 2.3 million clones, under 95% being singletons. Of note for this clone: Its cognate antigen is unknown. Other DNA sequences in this sample translate to the same CDR3.

This sequence originates from a man in his late teens or twenties in good health. Some clones in this sample may be carry-over from other donors' samples. Sequences were obtained from naive CD4+ T cells from PBMCs. Indicated subset: CD45RA+ positively selected.

DNA for the CDR3: TGTGCCAGCTCACCCCCGGGACAGGGAAATTACGAGCAGTACTTC. This translates into CASSPPGQGNYEQYF. This sequence joins TRBV18 and TRBJ2-7; TRBD1 agrees at 9 bases. V lost 3 bases, J lost 4 bases, and 7 bases stayed unmatched. The CDR3 extends over 15 amino acids. Germline V lookup: CDR1 KGHSH, CDR2 LQKENI.